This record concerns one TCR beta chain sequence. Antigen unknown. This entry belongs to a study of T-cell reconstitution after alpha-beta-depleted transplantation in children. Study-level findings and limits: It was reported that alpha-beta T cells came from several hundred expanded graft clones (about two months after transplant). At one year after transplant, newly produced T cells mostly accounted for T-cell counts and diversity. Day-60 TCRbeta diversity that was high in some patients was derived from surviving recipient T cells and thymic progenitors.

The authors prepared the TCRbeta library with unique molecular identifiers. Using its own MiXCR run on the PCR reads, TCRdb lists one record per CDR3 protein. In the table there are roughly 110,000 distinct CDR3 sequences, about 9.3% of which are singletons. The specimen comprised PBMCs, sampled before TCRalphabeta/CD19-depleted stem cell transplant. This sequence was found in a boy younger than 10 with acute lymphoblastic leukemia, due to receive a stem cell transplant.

The CDR3 DNA sequence: TGCAGTGCTAGAGCCCGGGTGCGAGGCTACACCTTC. Its protein is CSARARVRGYTF. The chain links TRBV20-1 to TRBJ1-2, with D hard to call. CDR3 size: 12 residues. Trimming cost V 1 base and J 8 bases, with 11 bases left between them. The germline V gene has CDR1 DFQATT and CDR2 SNEGSKA (reference sequence).